The 8 T cell receptor beta chains below were found in one sample sequenced in a study of blood T cell repertoires in COVID-19. TCRdb's table, derived via immunoSEQ multiplex PCR, lists solely in-frame clones and lacks some. The sample lists 72,000 or so clones, approximately 88% seen once, with roughly 5% in the top ten. The sample comprised peripheral blood. Receptors were obtained from a man between 45 and 60 years old with active COVID-19.

The chain joins TRBV28 to TRBJ1-2; 10 bases align to TRBD1. The germline gives CDR1 MDHEN, CDR2 SYDVKM. There are 14 residues in the CDR3. After removal of 10 bases from V and 7 bases from J, the junction contained 12 bases not matched to a gene. The CDR3 here is CATLPPGQGSGYTF. The CDR3 nucleotides are TGTGCCACCCTCCCTCCGGGACAGGGGTCTGGCTACACCTTC.

The chain recombines TRBV28 with TRBJ1-4; 8 bases are shared with TRBD1. The CDR3 length is 16 residues. From germline, CDR1 is MDHEN and CDR2 SYDVKM. After removal of 6 bases from V and 4 bases from J, the junction contained 10 bases not matched to a gene. The chain's CDR3 is CASSVDRGQLNEKLFF. In nucleotides, the CDR3 is TGTGCCAGCAGCGTCGACAGGGGCCAACTTAATGAAAAACTGTTTTTT.

This clone appeared a few times. The V call is TRBV4-1, the J call TRBJ1-2, with a possible D match to TRBD1 (5 bases). The CDR3 consists of 15 residues. Trimming took off 2 bases at V and 2 bases at J, with 12 bases between the two ends. Germline CDR1 is MGHRA and CDR2 is YSYEKL. CDR3 coding DNA: TGCGCCAGCAGCCAATGGGGTCGGGGGAACTATGGCTACACCTTC. Translation gives CASSQWGRGNYGYTF.

V and J are TRBV19 and TRBJ1-5, with TRBD1 as a possible D gene (5 bases). Germline loops: CDR1 LNHDA, CDR2 SQIVND (reference sequence). CDR3 length equals 17 residues. V lost 2 bases and J 7 bases, leaving 21 bases between the germline ends. The CDR3 DNA reads TGTGCCAGTAGTATAATTGGTGAGGGGACTGGCGGGCAGCCCCAGCATTTT. Its translation: CASSIIGEGTGGQPQHF.

The J gene is TRBJ2-1, the V gene TRBV5-1; 7 positions match TRBD2. The CDR3 runs 16 residues. V was clipped by 2 bases and J by 5 bases; unmatched bases: 10. Germline V gene lookup returns CDR1 SGHRS and CDR2 YFSETQ. CDR3 sequence reads: CASSLPGGRRNNEQFF. The CDR3 DNA reads as TGCGCCAGCAGCTTACCCGGGGGGAGGAGAAACAATGAGCAGTTCTTC.

The CDR3 DNA reads as TGTGCCAGCAGCCTCCGCGGGCAGGGGCACGGGGAGCTGTTTTTT. Translated, it gives CASSLRGQGHGELFF. V is TRBV11-3 and J is TRBJ2-2; D is perhaps TRBD1 (6 bases). The germline gives CDR1 SGHNT, CDR2 YENEEA. The CDR3 length is 15 residues. Trimming stripped 5 bases from V and 7 bases from J, with 17 bases between.

This clone has a single count. In nucleotides, the CDR3 is TGTGCCAGCAGTGATTCTAATAGCGGGACAAGCTCCTACAATGAGCAGTTCTTC. Translating it yields CASSDSNSGTSSYNEQFF. The chain couples TRBV25-1 to TRBJ2-1, with 8 bases fitting TRBD2. The V segment lost 3 bases and the J segment 0 bases; nucleotides outside the gene matches: 10. Germline loops: CDR1 MGHDK, CDR2 SYGVNS. The CDR3 extends over 18 amino acids.

The chain has TRBV18 and TRBJ1-1; 7 nucleotides line up with TRBD1. Germline V gene sequence: CDR1 KGHSH, CDR2 LQKENI. Germline trimming cut 0 bases from V and 2 bases from J; bases unmatched to any gene: 12. The CDR3 has 18 residues. The chain's CDR3 is CASSPPEGKGAINTEAFF. In nucleotides, the CDR3 is TGTGCCAGCTCACCACCTGAGGGAAAGGGGGCGATAAACACTGAAGCTTTCTTT.